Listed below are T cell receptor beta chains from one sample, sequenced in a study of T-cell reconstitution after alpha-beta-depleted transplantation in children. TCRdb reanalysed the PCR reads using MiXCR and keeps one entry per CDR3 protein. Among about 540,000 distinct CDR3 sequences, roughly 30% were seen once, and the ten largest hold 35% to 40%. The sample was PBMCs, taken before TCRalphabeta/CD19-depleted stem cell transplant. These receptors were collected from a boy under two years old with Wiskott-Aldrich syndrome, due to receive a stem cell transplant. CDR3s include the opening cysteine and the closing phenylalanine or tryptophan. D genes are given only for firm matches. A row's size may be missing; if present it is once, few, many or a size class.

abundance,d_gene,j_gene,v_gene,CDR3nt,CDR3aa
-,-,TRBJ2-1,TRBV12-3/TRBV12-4,TGTGCCAGCAGTTTCACCGGGACCCCCTACAATGAGCAGTTCTTC,CASSFTGTPYNEQFF
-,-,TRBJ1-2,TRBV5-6,TGTGCCAGCAGCTTGTACCCAGGCTTCTATGGCTACACCTTC,CASSLYPGFYGYTF
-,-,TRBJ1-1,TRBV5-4,TGTGCCAGCAGTCGGGCCTCGGACACTGAAGCTTTCTTT,CASSRASDTEAFF
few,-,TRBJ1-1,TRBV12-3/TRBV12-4,TGTGCCAGCAGTCCCTCTACAGGGACCACTGAAGCTTTCTTT,CASSPSTGTTEAFF
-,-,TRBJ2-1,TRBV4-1,TGCGCCAGCAGCAAAACGGTTATTTACAATGAGCAGTTCTTC,CASSKTVIYNEQFF
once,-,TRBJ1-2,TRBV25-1,TGTGCCAGCAGTCCCTGGACAGCGGATGGCTACACCTTC,CASSPWTADGYTF
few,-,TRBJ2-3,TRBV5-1,TGCGCCAGCAGCTTGAACAGGCCAACCACAGATACGCAGTATTTT,CASSLNRPTTDTQYF
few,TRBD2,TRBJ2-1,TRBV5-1,TGCGCCAGCAGCCCCCCTTTACTAGCGGGAGGTCTCAATGAGCAGTTCTTC,CASSPPLLAGGLNEQFF
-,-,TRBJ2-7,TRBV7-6,TGTGCCAGCAGCTTAGGTTGGGGGAACGAGCAGTACTTC,CASSLGWGNEQYF
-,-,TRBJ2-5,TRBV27,TGTGCCAGCAGTTCCTTCGCGGACTACAAGGAGACCCAGTACTTC,CASSSFADYKETQYF
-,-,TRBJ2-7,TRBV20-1,TGCAGTGCTCATTGGCTAGCAGGGTCCTACGAGCAGTACTTC,CSAHWLAGSYEQYF
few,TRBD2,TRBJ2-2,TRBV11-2,TGTGCCAGCATCACTCCCGGGACTAGCGGGAGAGTAACCGGGGAGCTGTTTTTT,CASITPGTSGRVTGELFF
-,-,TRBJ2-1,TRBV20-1,TGCAGTGCTAGAGAGTCAACTTACGTCTACAATGAGCAGTTCTTC,CSARESTYVYNEQFF
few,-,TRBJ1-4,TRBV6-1,TGTGCCACCGGGAATCCGGGATCCCAGGAAAAACTGTTTTTT,CATGNPGSQEKLFF
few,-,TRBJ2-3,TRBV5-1,TGCGCCAGCAGCTTGGTCGGGCTAGCGAGCGGCACAGATACGCAGTATTTT,CASSLVGLASGTDTQYF
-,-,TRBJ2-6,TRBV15,TGTGCCACCAGCAGAGATCCCAGGGCTGGGGCCAACGTCCTGACTTTC,CATSRDPRAGANVLTF
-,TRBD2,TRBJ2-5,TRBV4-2,TGTGCCAGCAGCCAAGGCGGTCTAGCGGGAGGATTTGGAGAGACCCAGTACTTC,CASSQGGLAGGFGETQYF
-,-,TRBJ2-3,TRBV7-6,TGTGCCAGCAGCTTAAGGGCTGGATATACGCAGTATTTT,CASSLRAGYTQYF
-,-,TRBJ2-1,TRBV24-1,TGTGCCACCAGTGAGCGGGCCCTTAGTGAGCAGTTCTTC,CATSERALSEQFF
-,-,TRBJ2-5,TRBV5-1,TGCGCCAGCAGCTTGGGGGACCAGGCTTTTCAAGAGACCCAGTACTTC,CASSLGDQAFQETQYF
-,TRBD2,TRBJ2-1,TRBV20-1,TGCAGTGCTACTCCTAGCGGGAGTAGGGGCCGGCAGTTCTTC,CSATPSGSRGRQFF
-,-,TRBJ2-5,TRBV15,TGTGCCACCAGACAGGGCTGGGAGACCCAGTACTTC,CATRQGWETQYF
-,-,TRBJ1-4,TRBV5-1,TGCGCCAGCAGCGGGGGCTTCAGCGCAACTAATGAAAAACTGTTTTTT,CASSGGFSATNEKLFF
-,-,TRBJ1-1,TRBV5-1,TGCGCCAGCAGCTTGGGGGCCTCCCAGAAGATGAACACTGAAGCTTTCTTT,CASSLGASQKMNTEAFF
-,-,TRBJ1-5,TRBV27,TGTGCCAGCAGCGACAACACCAATCAGCCCCAGCATTTT,CASSDNTNQPQHF
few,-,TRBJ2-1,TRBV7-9,TGTGCCAGCAGAAACGGGACCCTGGTGGAGTACAATGAGCAGTTCTTC,CASRNGTLVEYNEQFF
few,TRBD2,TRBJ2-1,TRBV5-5,TGTGCCAGCAGCTTCTCTAGCGGGAGCAATGAGCAGTTCTTC,CASSFSSGSNEQFF
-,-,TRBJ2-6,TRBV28,TGTGCCAGCAGACCTGGGGGCTCTGGGGCCAACGTCCTGACTTTC,CASRPGGSGANVLTF
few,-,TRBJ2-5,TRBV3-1,TGTGCCAGCAGCCAAGGTCCCAGGGTAAGTGAGACCCAGTACTTC,CASSQGPRVSETQYF